These 2 T cell receptor beta chains were all obtained from the same sample, sequenced in a study of shared clonotypes between healthy human individuals (dated by TCRdb to between 2020 and 2021). The library was prepared using the immunoSEQ multiplex PCR assay. TCRdb carries this immuneACCESS record with in-frame sequences only. Its versions omit some clonotypes, under half of them owing to an unresolved V gene in the studies checked, with the rest unexplained. The sample table lists about 2.1 million clones, roughly 93% of them with a count of one. The top ten clonotypes cover more than 1.5% of the sample. For the CD8 naive samples, CD45RO-negative cells were positively selected for CCR7, yielding a CD45RA+CCR7+ population from which TemRA cells were excluded. Sample: naive CD8+ T cells from PBMCs. Interpreted using the paper, the cell subset or site label stands for: CD45RA+CCR7+. The origin of the receptors is a man between 18 and 29 years old in good health. Some clones in this sample may be carry-over from other donors' samples.

On this clone: In the same sample, other DNA sequences code for this CDR3. The chain carries TRBV9 and TRBJ2-1; D gene ambiguous. V gave up 2 bases and J gave up 9 bases, with 6 bases separating them. This CDR3 comprises 11 residues. The germline V gene has CDR1 SGDLS and CDR2 YYNGEE. CDR3 in amino acids: CASSVSTEQFF. The CDR3 region has the DNA TGTGCCAGCAGCGTTAGCACTGAGCAGTTCTTC.

The J gene is TRBJ2-4, the V gene TRBV2; 12 positions match TRBD2. Germline assignment: CDR1 SNHLY and CDR2 FYNNEI. Trimming took 6 bases from V and 3 from J; bases not matched to a gene: 15. The CDR3 is 19 residues long. CDR3 sequence reads: CASRTPLLAGGPVKNIQYF. The CDR3 nucleotides read TGTGCCAGCAGAACCCCTCTCCTAGCGGGAGGGCCGGTCAAAAACATTCAGTACTTC. Based on the CDR3 plus reference TRBV2 and TRBJ2-4, the full variable domain is EPEVTQTPSHQVTQMGQEVILRCVPISNHLYFYWYRQILGQKVEFLVSFYNNEISEKSEIFDDQFSVERPDGSNFTLKIRSTKLEDSAMYFCASRTPLLAGGPVKNIQYFGAGTRLSVL.